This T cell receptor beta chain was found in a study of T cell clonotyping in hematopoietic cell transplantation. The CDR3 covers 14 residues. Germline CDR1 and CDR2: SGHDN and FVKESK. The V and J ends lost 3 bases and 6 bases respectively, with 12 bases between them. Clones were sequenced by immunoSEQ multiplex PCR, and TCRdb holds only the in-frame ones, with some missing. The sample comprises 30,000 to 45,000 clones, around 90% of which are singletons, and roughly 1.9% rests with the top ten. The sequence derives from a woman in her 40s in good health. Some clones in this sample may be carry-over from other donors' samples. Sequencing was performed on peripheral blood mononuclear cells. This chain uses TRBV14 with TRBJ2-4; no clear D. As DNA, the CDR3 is TGTGCCAGCAGCCAGGCTGGATCTTTAAACATTCAGTACTTC. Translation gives CASSQAGSLNIQYF.